One sample yielded the 23 T cell receptor beta chains listed below, sequenced in a study of CD8 T cells in ankylosing spondylitis. TCRdb analysed the 5' RACE reads with MiXCR anew, one entry per CDR3 protein. The top ten hold 13% to 15% of the sample, which has around 150,000 distinct CDR3 sequences, approximately 44% seen once. The specimen sequenced was synovial fluid, either unsorted or a sorted T cell fraction (not recorded which). All receptors derive from a male donor with ankylosing spondylitis.

The chain recombines TRBV28 with TRBJ1-5; D is uncertain. The CDR3 length is 15 residues. The germline V and J ends were trimmed by 2 bases and 5 bases, with 13 bases remaining between them. Germline-derived CDR1 and CDR2 are MDHEN and SYDVKM. The CDR3 sequence: CASSLVISPYQPQHF. The CDR3 DNA reads TGTGCCAGCAGTTTAGTCATATCGCCCTATCAGCCCCAGCATTTT.

The chain carries TRBV6-1 and TRBJ2-2; D gene ambiguous. The germline V gene has CDR1 MNHNS and CDR2 SASEGT. V was shortened by 3 bases and J by 4 bases, with 18 bases between the two germline ends. The CDR3 length is 17 residues. The CDR3 reads CASSEPFYTSSTGELFF. The CDR3 DNA is TGTGCCAGCAGTGAGCCATTTTACACCTCCAGCACCGGGGAGCTGTTTTTT.

This clonotype was detected only a few times. The rearrangement links TRBV20-1 to TRBJ2-1; 7 bases map to TRBD1. The CDR3 consists of 15 residues. The germline V gene encodes CDR1 DFQATT and CDR2 SNEGSKA (reference sequence). After removal of 0 bases from V and 6 bases from J, the junction contained 8 bases not matched to a gene. The CDR3, as DNA: TGCAGTGCTAGAGATGGGCAGGGGGAAATCAATGAGCAGTTCTTC. Its translation: CSARDGQGEINEQFF.

This clonotype was found many times. This rearrangement joins TRBV6-1 to TRBJ1-5, with D possibly being TRBD1 (6 bases). This CDR3 comprises 14 residues. Between the trimmed V and J ends, which lost 5 bases and 4 bases, there was a span of 12 bases. CDR1 is MNHNS, CDR2 SASEGT, per germline. Here the CDR3 reads CASSRGLENQPQHF. The CDR3 DNA is TGTGCCAGCAGTCGGGGGCTAGAGAATCAGCCCCAGCATTTT.

V is TRBV12-3 or TRBV12-4 and J is TRBJ1-3; 9 nucleotides line up with TRBD1. CDR3 length: 14 amino acids. V gave up 10 bases and J gave up 0 bases; unmatched junction bases: 4. The CDR3 spells CATTGGYSGNTIYF. CDR3 nucleotide sequence: TGTGCCACCACAGGGGGCTACTCTGGAAACACCATATATTTT.

This clonotype was counted between two and nine times. The chain is built from TRBV18 and TRBJ2-3; a possible D gene is TRBD2 (6 bases). Trimming left V 2 bases short and J 2 bases short, with 11 bases between. From germline, CDR1 is KGHSH and CDR2 LQKENI. The CDR3 sequence is 15 residues long. This chain's CDR3 is CASSPMAGLTDTQYF. Here the CDR3 DNA reads TGTGCCAGCTCACCAATGGCGGGACTCACAGATACGCAGTATTTT.

The chain joins TRBV20-1 to TRBJ1-1; possibly TRBD1 for D (5 bases). This CDR3 spans 12 amino acids. Germline lookup yields CDR1 DFQATT and CDR2 SNEGSKA (reference sequence). Trimming cost V 5 bases and J 6 bases, with 13 bases left between them. The CDR3 nucleotides read TGCAGTGCTTCTTACGACAGCTCTGAAGCTTTCTTT. Translation: CSASYDSSEAFF.

This clonotype was counted a few times. The V and J genes are TRBV18 and TRBJ2-7; D not certain. This CDR3 has 13 residues. V shed 4 bases and J shed 1 base, with 8 bases lying between them. CDR1 and CDR2 (germline): KGHSH, LQKENI. The CDR3 spells CASSRVGSYEQYF. CDR3 DNA: TGTGCCAGCTCACGAGTTGGGTCCTACGAGCAGTACTTC. Full variable domain (remainder filled in from reference TRBV18 and TRBJ2-7): NAGVMQNPRHLVRRRGQEARLRCSPMKGHSHVYWYRQLPEEGLKFMVYLQKENIIDESGMPKERFSAEFPKEGPSILRIQQVVRGDSAAYFCASSRVGSYEQYFGPGTRLTVT.

The rearrangement uses TRBV4-1 and TRBJ2-7; 8 bases fit TRBD2. Trimming cost V 4 bases and J 0 bases; bases outside gene matches: 5. CDR1 is MGHRA, CDR2 YSYEKL, per germline. This CDR3 spans 15 amino acids. This CDR3 reads CASSPPGGSSYEQYF. CDR3 DNA: TGCGCCAGCAGCCCACCGGGGGGGTCCTCCTACGAGCAGTACTTC.

This clonotype was recorded a few times. V gene TRBV20-1 combines with J gene TRBJ2-5, with a tentative D call TRBD2 (6 bases). Germline V gene sequence: CDR1 DFQATT, CDR2 SNEGSKA (reference sequence). V was cut by 0 bases and J by 4 bases, with 15 bases left in between. CDR3 length: 15 residues. CDR3 DNA: TGCAGTGCTAGAGATGAGGCGGGGCAGGGAGAGACCCAGTACTTC. Protein sequence: CSARDEAGQGETQYF.

This clonotype was observed a few times. The chain recombines TRBV28 with TRBJ1-2; no firm D call. The V gene's germline CDR1 is MDHEN and CDR2 SYDVKM. The CDR3 covers 14 residues. V lost 3 bases to trimming and J lost 8 bases, with 16 bases between them. CDR3 DNA sequence: TGTGCCAGCAGTTTGGAGGGATCTTGGAGAGGCTACACCTTC. This codes for CASSLEGSWRGYTF.

This chain links TRBV7-9 with TRBJ2-4; 7 nucleotides line up with TRBD2. The CDR3 runs 12 residues. The V gene's germline CDR1 is SEHNR and CDR2 FQNEAQ (reference sequence). The ends lost 5 bases at V and 7 bases at J; junction bases unmatched: 2. CDR3 sequence: CASSGGGNIQYF. CDR3 bases: TGTGCCAGCAGCGGCGGGGGTAACATTCAGTACTTC.

The rearrangement joins TRBV5-6 to TRBJ2-1; TRBD2 might be the D (6 bases). Germline assignment: CDR1 SGHDT and CDR2 YYEEEE. This CDR3 spans 12 amino acids. Trimming took off 5 bases at V and 10 bases at J, with 13 bases between the two ends. CDR3 amino acids: CASRYYGLEQFF. CDR3 coding DNA: TGTGCCAGCAGATATTACGGACTAGAGCAGTTCTTC.

The CDR3 region has the DNA TGTGCCAGCAGCCAACAGGGGTTCTCCTACGAGCAGTACTTC. Its translation: CASSQQGFSYEQYF. The rearrangement uses TRBV3-1 and TRBJ2-7; D perhaps matches TRBD1 (6 bases). The CDR3 has 14 amino acids. With 2 bases removed from V and 0 bases from J, the gap between germline ends came to 8 bases. Looked up from germline, CDR1 is LGHDT and CDR2 is YNNKEL (reference sequence).

V gene TRBV6-1 combines with J gene TRBJ2-1; 10 bases align to TRBD1. The germline V gene has CDR1 MNHNS and CDR2 SASEGT. The CDR3 runs to 15 residues. Trimming cost V 3 bases and J 6 bases; bases outside gene matches: 5. This chain's CDR3 is CASSDRDRGFNEQFF. The CDR3 DNA sequence: TGTGCCAGCAGTGACCGGGACAGGGGCTTCAATGAGCAGTTCTTC.

The CDR3: CASSQEKSESPLHF. As DNA, the CDR3 is TGCGCCAGCAGCCAAGAAAAATCGGAGTCACCCCTCCACTTT. The chain links TRBV4-3 to TRBJ1-6; D is uncertain. Looked up from germline, CDR1 is LGHNA and CDR2 is YSLEER. The CDR3 length is 14 residues. Trimming removed 0 bases from V and 10 bases from J, with 10 bases in between.

This sequence joins TRBV28 and TRBJ2-3; TRBD1 matches at 8 bases. J lost 1 base, V lost 3 bases, and 9 bases had no gene match. The CDR3 is made up of 17 amino acids. Looked up from germline, CDR1 is MDHEN and CDR2 is SYDVKM. The CDR3 DNA reads TGTGCCAGCAGTTTTTTAGGACAGGGATTGCGCACAGATACGCAGTATTTT. It encodes CASSFLGQGLRTDTQYF. The whole variable domain, remainder taken from reference TRBV28 and TRBJ2-3, is DVKVTQSSRYLVKRTGEKVFLECVQDMDHENMFWYRQDPGLGLRLIYFSYDVKMKEKGDIPEGYSVSREKKERFSLILESASTNQTSMYLCASSFLGQGLRTDTQYFGPGTRLTVL.

This chain uses TRBV7-2 with TRBJ2-5, with 9 bases fitting TRBD2. With V trimmed by 2 bases and J by 0 bases, 7 bases remained unmatched. Germline CDR1 and CDR2: SGHTA and FQGNSA. The CDR3 has 17 amino acids. CDR3 sequence (DNA): TGTGCCAGCAGCTTATTCCCTAGCGGGGAAAACCAAGAGACCCAGTACTTC. This translates into CASSLFPSGENQETQYF.

The gene calls are TRBV27 and TRBJ1-1, with 7 bases matching TRBD1. Trimming cost V 6 bases and J 0 bases; bases outside gene matches: 7. Germline CDR1 is MNHEY and CDR2 is SMNVEV (reference sequence). The CDR3 spans 15 residues. CDR3 protein: CASRPQGPMNTEAFF. The CDR3 DNA follows: TGTGCCAGCAGACCACAGGGGCCCATGAACACTGAAGCTTTCTTT.

The chain joins TRBV10-3 to TRBJ1-5; weak D call: TRBD1 (6 bases). Germline values: CDR1 ENHRY, CDR2 SYGVKD. Trimming removed 7 bases at V and 1 base at J, with 11 bases between. The length of the CDR3 is 14 residues. The CDR3 nucleotides read TGTGCCATCATTTGGACAGCGAGCAATCAGCCCCAGCATTTT. This encodes CAIIWTASNQPQHF.

CDR3 region: CASRLLGGQSYNEQFF. The CDR3 DNA follows: TGTGCCAGCAGACTCTTAGGGGGGCAGTCCTACAATGAGCAGTTCTTC. This chain uses TRBV6-1 with TRBJ2-1; D assignment may be TRBD1 or TRBD2 (6 bases each). The length of the CDR3 is 16 residues. V lost 6 bases and J lost 1, with 16 bases in between. CDR1 and CDR2 (germline): MNHNS, SASEGT.

The chain links TRBV7-9 to TRBJ2-5; 15 bases fit TRBD2. Per germline, CDR1 SEHNR and CDR2 FQNEAQ (reference sequence). The J segment lost 4 bases and the V segment lost 3 bases, leaving 6 bases of the junction unmatched. There are 17 residues in the CDR3. In nucleotides, the CDR3 is TGTGCCAGCAGCTTCGGGACTAGCGGGGGGATACGAGAGACCCAGTACTTC. Its protein product is CASSFGTSGGIRETQYF.

The table lists this clonotype with a count of one. J is TRBJ2-1 and V is TRBV4-3; 8 nucleotides match TRBD2. From germline, CDR1 is LGHNA and CDR2 YSLEER. With V trimmed by 2 bases and J by 4 bases, 16 bases remained unmatched. CDR3 length equals 19 residues. CDR3 sequence reads: CASSQNGHYSERGYNEQFF. In DNA, the CDR3 is TGCGCCAGCAGCCAAAACGGTCACTACTCCGAGCGGGGGTACAATGAGCAGTTCTTC.